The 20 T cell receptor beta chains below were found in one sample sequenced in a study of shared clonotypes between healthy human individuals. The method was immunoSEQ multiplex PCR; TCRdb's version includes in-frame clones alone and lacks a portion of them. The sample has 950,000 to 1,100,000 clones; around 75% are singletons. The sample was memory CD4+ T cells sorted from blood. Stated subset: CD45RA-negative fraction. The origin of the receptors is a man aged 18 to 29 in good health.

The CDR3 sequence: CASSLGSRQDEQYF. The CDR3 DNA is TGTGCCAGCAGCTTAGGGAGCCGTCAAGACGAGCAGTACTTC. This chain joins TRBV7-2 and TRBJ2-7; no clear D. The CDR3 extends over 14 amino acids. The germline V gene encodes CDR1 SGHTA and CDR2 FQGNSA. Trimming took 1 base from V and 5 from J, leaving 12 bases between them.

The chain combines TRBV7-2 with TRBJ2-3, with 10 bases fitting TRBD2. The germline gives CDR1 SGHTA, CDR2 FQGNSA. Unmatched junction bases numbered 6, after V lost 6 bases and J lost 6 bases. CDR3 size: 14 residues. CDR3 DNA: TGTGCCAGCAGGCTAGCGGGGGTAAGGGATACGCAGTATTTT. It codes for CASRLAGVRDTQYF.

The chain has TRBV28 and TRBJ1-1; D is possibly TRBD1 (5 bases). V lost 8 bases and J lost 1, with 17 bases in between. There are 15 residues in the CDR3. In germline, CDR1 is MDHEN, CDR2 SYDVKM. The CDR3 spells CASLLRQPQNTEAFF. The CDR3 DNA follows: TGTGCCAGCCTCCTGAGACAGCCCCAGAACACTGAAGCTTTCTTT.

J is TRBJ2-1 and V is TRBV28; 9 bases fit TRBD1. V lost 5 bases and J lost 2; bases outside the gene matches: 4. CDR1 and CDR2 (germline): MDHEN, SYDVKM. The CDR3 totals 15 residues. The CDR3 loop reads CASSGGDRAYNEQFF. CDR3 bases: TGTGCCAGCAGTGGGGGGGACAGGGCCTACAATGAGCAGTTCTTC. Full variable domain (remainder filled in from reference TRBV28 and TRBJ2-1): DVKVTQSSRYLVKRTGEKVFLECVQDMDHENMFWYRQDPGLGLRLIYFSYDVKMKEKGDIPEGYSVSREKKERFSLILESASTNQTSMYLCASSGGDRAYNEQFFGPGTRLTVL.

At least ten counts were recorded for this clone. This chain's CDR3 is CASSPRASGGAWNTQYF. The CDR3, as DNA: TGTGCCAGCAGCCCCCGTGCTAGCGGGGGGGCCTGGAATACGCAGTATTTT. The chain uses TRBV7-6 and TRBJ2-3; TRBD2 agrees at 12 bases. Germline V gene sequence: CDR1 SGHVS, CDR2 FNYEAQ. This CDR3 is 17 amino acids long. J lost 7 bases, V lost 5 bases, and 13 bases had no gene match.

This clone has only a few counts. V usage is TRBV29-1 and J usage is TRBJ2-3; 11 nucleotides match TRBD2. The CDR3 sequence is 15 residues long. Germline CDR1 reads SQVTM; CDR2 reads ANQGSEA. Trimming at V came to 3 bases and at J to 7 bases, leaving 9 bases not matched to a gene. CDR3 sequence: CSVELAGGKANTQYF. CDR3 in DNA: TGCAGCGTTGAGCTAGCGGGGGGCAAAGCTAATACGCAGTATTTT.

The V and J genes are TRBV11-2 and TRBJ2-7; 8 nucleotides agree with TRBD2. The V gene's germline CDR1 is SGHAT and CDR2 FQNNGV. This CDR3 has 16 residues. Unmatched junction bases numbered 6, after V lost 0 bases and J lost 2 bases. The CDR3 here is CASSLESRSGAYEQYF. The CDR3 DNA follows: TGTGCCAGCAGCTTAGAGTCACGTAGCGGGGCCTACGAGCAGTACTTC.

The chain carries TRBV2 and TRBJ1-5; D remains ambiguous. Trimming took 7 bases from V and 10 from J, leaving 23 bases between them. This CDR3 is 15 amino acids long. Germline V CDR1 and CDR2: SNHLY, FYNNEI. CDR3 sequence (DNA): TGTGCCAGCAATCCCCAGGCCACCCCTAATGAACCCCAGCATTTT. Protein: CASNPQATPNEPQHF.

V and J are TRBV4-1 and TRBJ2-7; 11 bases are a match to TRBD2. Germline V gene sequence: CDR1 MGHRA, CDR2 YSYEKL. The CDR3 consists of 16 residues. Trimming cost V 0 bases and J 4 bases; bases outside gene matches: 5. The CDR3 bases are TGCGCCAGCAGCCAAGATTGGGGGACTAGCGGATACGAGCAGTACTTC. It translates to CASSQDWGTSGYEQYF.

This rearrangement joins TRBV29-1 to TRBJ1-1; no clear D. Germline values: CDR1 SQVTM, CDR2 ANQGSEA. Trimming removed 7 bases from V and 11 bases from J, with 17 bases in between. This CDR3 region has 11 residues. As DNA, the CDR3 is TGCAGCGCCGGGATCGGAGGGAGGGCTTTCTTT. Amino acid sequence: CSAGIGGRAFF. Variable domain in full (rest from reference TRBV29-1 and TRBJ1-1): SAVISQKPSRDICQRGTSLTIQCQVDSQVTMMFWYRQQPGQSLTLIATANQGSEATYESGFVIDKFPISRPNLTFSTLTVSNMSPEDSSIYLCSAGIGGRAFFGQGTRLTVV.

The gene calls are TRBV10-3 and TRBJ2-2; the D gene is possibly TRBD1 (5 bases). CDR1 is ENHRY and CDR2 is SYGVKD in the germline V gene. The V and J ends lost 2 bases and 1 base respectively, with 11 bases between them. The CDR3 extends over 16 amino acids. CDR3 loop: CAISEQGTENTGELFF. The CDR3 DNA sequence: TGTGCCATCAGTGAGCAGGGTACGGAGAACACCGGGGAGCTGTTTTTT.

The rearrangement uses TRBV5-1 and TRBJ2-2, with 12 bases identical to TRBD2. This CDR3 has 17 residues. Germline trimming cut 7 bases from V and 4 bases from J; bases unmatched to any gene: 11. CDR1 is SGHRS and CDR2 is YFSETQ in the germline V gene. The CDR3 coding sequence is TGCGCCAGCCAACGATTCGGGACTAGCGGGCGCACCGGGGAGCTGTTTTTT. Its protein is CASQRFGTSGRTGELFF.

Here the CDR3 DNA reads TGTGCCAGCAGTTTCTGGGGACTAGCGGGAACTAATGAGCAGTTCTTC. Translated, it gives CASSFWGLAGTNEQFF. The chain links TRBV6-5 to TRBJ2-1; the match to TRBD2 covers 13 bases. Germline trimming cut 4 bases from V and 7 bases from J; bases unmatched to any gene: 7. From germline, CDR1 is MNHEY and CDR2 SVGAGI. This CDR3 contains 16 residues.

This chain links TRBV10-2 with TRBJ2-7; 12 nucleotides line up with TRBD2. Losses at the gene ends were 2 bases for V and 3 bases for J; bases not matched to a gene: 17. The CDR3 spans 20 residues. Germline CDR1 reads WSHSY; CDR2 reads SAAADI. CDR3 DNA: TGCGCCAGCAGTGAGAAAAGTCAGGGACTAGCGGGTAGGGGGGTCTACGAGCAGTACTTC. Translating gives CASSEKSQGLAGRGVYEQYF.

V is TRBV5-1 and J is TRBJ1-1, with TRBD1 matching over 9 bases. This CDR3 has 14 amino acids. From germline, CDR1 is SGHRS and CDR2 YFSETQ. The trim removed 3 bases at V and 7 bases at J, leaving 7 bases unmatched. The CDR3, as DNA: TGCGCCAGCAGCTCAGGGACAGGGAAGGGTGAAGCTTTCTTT. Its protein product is CASSSGTGKGEAFF.

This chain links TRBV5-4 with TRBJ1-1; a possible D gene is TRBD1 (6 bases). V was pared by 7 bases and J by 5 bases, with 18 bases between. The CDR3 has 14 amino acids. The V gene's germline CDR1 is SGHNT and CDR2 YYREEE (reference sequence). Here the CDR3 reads CASRPRGGGTEAFF. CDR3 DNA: TGTGCCAGCCGGCCCAGGGGTGGGGGGACTGAAGCTTTCTTT.

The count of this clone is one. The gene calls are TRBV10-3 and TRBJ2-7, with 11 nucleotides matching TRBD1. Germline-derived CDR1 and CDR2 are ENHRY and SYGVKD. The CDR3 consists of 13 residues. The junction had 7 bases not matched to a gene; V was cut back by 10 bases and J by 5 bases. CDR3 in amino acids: CATEGQGGHEQYF. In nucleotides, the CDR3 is TGTGCCACCGAGGGACAGGGGGGCCACGAGCAGTACTTC.

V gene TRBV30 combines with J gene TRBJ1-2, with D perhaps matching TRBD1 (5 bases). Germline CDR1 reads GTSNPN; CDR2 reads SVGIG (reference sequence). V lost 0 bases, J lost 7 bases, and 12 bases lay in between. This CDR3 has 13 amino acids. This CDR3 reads CAWSVIREGGYTF. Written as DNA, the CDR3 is TGTGCCTGGAGTGTAATCAGGGAAGGTGGCTACACCTTC.

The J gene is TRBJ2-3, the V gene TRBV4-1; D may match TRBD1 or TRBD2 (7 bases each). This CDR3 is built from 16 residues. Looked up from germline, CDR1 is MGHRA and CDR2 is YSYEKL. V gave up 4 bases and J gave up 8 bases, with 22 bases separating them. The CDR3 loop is CASSPGQARGVGTQYF. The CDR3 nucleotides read TGCGCCAGCAGCCCCGGACAGGCCCGGGGGGTTGGTACGCAGTATTTT.

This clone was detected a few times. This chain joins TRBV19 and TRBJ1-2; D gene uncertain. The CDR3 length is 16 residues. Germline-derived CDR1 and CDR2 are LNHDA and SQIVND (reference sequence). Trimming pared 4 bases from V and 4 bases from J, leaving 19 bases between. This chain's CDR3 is CASSNSRESRGYGYTF. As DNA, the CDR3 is TGTGCCAGTAGTAACTCCCGGGAGAGCCGGGGCTATGGCTACACCTTC.